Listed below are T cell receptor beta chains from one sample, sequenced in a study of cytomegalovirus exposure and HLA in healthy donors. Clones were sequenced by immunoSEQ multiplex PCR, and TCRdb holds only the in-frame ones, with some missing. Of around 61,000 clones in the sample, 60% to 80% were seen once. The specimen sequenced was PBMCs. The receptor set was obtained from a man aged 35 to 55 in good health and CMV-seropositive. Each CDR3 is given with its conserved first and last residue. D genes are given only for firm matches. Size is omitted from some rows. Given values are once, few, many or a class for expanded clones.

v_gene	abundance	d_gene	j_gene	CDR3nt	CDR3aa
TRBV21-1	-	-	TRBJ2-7	TGTGCCAGCAGCAAATGTGGGCCAGGGCAGTCATCCTACGAGCAGTACTTC	CASSKCGPGQSSYEQYF
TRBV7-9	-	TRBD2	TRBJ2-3	TGTGCCAGCAGCCTTGGCCCAACTAGCGGGGTCACAGATACGCAGTATTTT	CASSLGPTSGVTDTQYF
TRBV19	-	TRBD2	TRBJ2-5	TGTGCCAGTACGAGCGGGGGGGAGACCCAGTACTTC	CASTSGGETQYF
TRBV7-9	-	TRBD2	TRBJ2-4	TGTGCCAGCAGCTTAGCGGGGAGGGAGAACGTAGCCAAAAACATTCAGTACTTC	CASSLAGRENVAKNIQYF
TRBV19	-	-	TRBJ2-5	TGTGCCAGTAGTATAACGTGGCCCTCAGAGACCCAGTACTTC	CASSITWPSETQYF
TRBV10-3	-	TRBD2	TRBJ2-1	TGTGCCATCAGTGCCCAGACTAGCGGGGGGGCCAGTGAGCAGTTCTTC	CAISAQTSGGASEQFF
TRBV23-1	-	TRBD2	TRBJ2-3	TGCGCCAGCAGTCAATCAGGCCCCTCGCGGGAGGTCGTAGATACGCAGTATTTT	CASSQSGPSREVVDTQYF
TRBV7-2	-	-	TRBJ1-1	TGTGCCAGCAGCTTACGGGGGAGGACTGAAGCTTTCTTT	CASSLRGRTEAFF
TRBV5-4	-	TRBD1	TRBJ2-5	TGTGCCACTTTCCAGGGGGCGTCAGAGACCCAGTACTTC	CATFQGASETQYF
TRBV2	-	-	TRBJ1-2	TGTGCCAGCAGTGAAAGTCTCTGGAGCGGCTACACCTTC	CASSESLWSGYTF
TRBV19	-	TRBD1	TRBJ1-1	TGTGCCAGTAGTCCAGCAGGGGGTGACACTGAAGCTTTCTTT	CASSPAGGDTEAFF
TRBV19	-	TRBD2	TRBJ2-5	TGTGCCAGTAGTCCAGCGGGAGTGGGGGAGACCCAGTACTTC	CASSPAGVGETQYF
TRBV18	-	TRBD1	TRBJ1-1	TGTGCCAGCTCACCCGGGACAGGGGCTGGTATAGGCACTGAAGCTTTCTTT	CASSPGTGAGIGTEAFF
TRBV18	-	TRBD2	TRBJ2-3	TGTGCCAGCCACCTTAGCGGGACAGATACGCAGTATTTT	CASHLSGTDTQYF
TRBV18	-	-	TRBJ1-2	TGTGCCAGCTCACCACCCGACAGATCTGGCTACACCTTC	CASSPPDRSGYTF
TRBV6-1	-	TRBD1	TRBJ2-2	TGTGCCAGCAGTGAATACAGGGGGAACACCGGGGAGCTGTTTTTT	CASSEYRGNTGELFF
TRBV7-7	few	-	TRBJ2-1	TGTGCTAGCAGCTTAATCGCTGTCGGGGGTGAGCAGTTCTTC	CASSLIAVGGEQFF
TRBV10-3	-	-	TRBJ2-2	TGTGCCATCAGTTGGGCGGCAGGGCAGGATGAAAACACCGGGGAGCTGTTTTTT	CAISWAAGQDENTGELFF
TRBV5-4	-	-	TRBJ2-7	TGTGCCAGCAGCTCAGACCTGGACAGCCCCTACGAGCAGTACTTC	CASSSDLDSPYEQYF
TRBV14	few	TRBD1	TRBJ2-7	TGTGCCAGCAGCCCCCATCTCCGGGACAGTCCCTACGAGCAGTACTTC	CASSPHLRDSPYEQYF
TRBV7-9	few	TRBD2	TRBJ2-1	TGTGCCAGCAGCTCGGAACTAGCGGGGGGGAATGAGCAGTTCTTC	CASSSELAGGNEQFF
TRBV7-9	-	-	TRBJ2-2	TGTGCCAGCAGCCCACGGCGGGGAGAGACCGCGAACACCGGGGAGCTGTTTTTT	CASSPRRGETANTGELFF
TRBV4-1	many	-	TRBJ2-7	TGCGCCAGCAGCCAAGAGGGCCGGTCCAGGGAGCAGTACTTC	CASSQEGRSREQYF
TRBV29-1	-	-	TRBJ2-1	TGCAGCGTTACAGGGTCGAACTCCTACAATGAGCAGTTCTTC	CSVTGSNSYNEQFF
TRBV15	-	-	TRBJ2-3	TGTGCCACCACCTCGGGGGTGGGACCAGATACGCAGTATTTT	CATTSGVGPDTQYF
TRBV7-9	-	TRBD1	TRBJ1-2	TGTGCCAGCAGTCAGGACAGGCACTATGGCTACACCTTC	CASSQDRHYGYTF
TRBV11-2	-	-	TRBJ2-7	TGTGCCAGCAGCTTAGGATCCGGGGTGGTCGAGCAGTACTTC	CASSLGSGVVEQYF
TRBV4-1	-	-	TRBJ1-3	TGCGCCAGCAGCCAAGATTGGGCCAAGATATACCTTACTGGAAACACCATATATTTT	CASSQDWAKIYLTGNTIYF
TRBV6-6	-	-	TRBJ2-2	TGTGCCAGCAGTTACCCTCTAGAAGGAGCCGGGGAGCTGTTTTTT	CASSYPLEGAGELFF